This T cell receptor (beta chain) was sequenced for a study of shared clonotypes between healthy human individuals (TCRdb year 2020). At the level of the whole study: A couple of women and a few men aged 18 to 49 years were included in the cohort. The study deeply sequenced blood TCR repertoires of roughly five healthy adults to estimate repertoire size and the extent of clonotype sharing between individuals. For each donor, CD4 naive and CD4 memory were each given three plates, CD8 naive was given two plates, and CD8 memory was given one plate. Leukapheresis yielded between about 0.94 and 8.9 billion PBMCs per donor. To increase sequencing depth and limit assay-specific biases, TCR repertoire library preparation and sequencing were carried out by different laboratories using diverse techniques.

What the authors observed across the whole study: Based on pairwise subsampling, the degree of clonotype sharing among donors was expected to be affected by sequencing depth. The small number of donors limited the genetic and exposure-history diversity represented. Sampling was limited to blood, and TCR repertoires in tissue likely differ from TCR repertoires in blood. Compared with non-shared clonotypes, the clonotypes found in all four sorted-subset donors had higher generation probabilities. Estimated clonotype richness was generally larger for naive than for memory subsets. Roughly 5.2% of naive CD4, 3.5% of naive CD8, 2.3% of memory CD4, and 0.4% of memory CD8 clonotypes were shared across a handful of donors. Even with the large sequencing depth, rarefaction of the sorted-subset datasets indicated that sequencing was incomplete.

Healthy HIV-negative adults with no recently reported acute infections or vaccinations were included as donors. Every donor was a Caucasian adult living in Nashville, Tennessee, USA. CD4+ T cells were enriched by magnetic negative selection; naive cells were then positively selected on CD45RA, and the negative fraction formed the memory subset. After blood collection by leukapheresis, PBMCs were isolated using Ficoll-Histopaque density gradient centrifugation and then cryopreserved in the vapor phase of liquid nitrogen. Analytical flow cytometry was used to check the purity and quantity of each magnetically sorted T cell population. Each sorted fraction had its genomic DNA isolated and then quantified by UV absorbance on a Nanodrop 2000c. Using the deep immunoSEQ assay, multiplex PCR amplified TCR CDR3 regions from genomic DNA. Extracted genomic DNA from each cell subset was spread evenly across all wells of several immunoSEQ 96-well plates, with each plate serving as a replicate. For sorted subsets, about 200 ng genomic DNA, equal to 25,000 to 35,000 T cell genomes, was loaded into each replicate PCR. Purified libraries were quantified with a Qubit 3.0 fluorometer, sized on a Bioanalyzer 2100, and re-quantified with the KAPA Library Quantification kit. Each immunoSEQ 96-well plate was sequenced on its own single-read 150-cycle Illumina NextSeq 550 flow cell. Under the source paper's analysis protocol: Because the immunoSEQ output held only junctional sequences and lacked quality scores, the filtering could not match the filtering applied to full-length reads. To assign V/J genes and CDR3, sequences were annotated using PyIR, a Python wrapper for IgBLAST v1.9, with IMGT germline references. Reads were filtered out if the reads had weak V/J assignments (E-value above 1e-6), no CDR3, stop codons, out-of-frame junctions, or ambiguous translated residues. A V3J clonotype was defined by an identical inferred V gene, J gene, and CDR3 amino acid sequence. Percentage overlap between repertoires was calculated by dividing the number of shared unique clonotypes by the size of the smaller repertoire. Repertoire richness was assessed with RTK rarefaction, the Chao1 estimator, and Recon v2.1 estimates of unobserved clonotypes. OLGA was used to compute generation probabilities for all TCRbeta clonotypes that the gDNA method yielded from a handful of donors. The table was pulled from immuneACCESS by TCRdb, which kept in-frame rearrangements only. Such tables lose some clones; where checked, under half of the loss comes from unresolved V genes, and the rest has no known cause. V, J and clone size reflect that table, while D and trimming were determined from the DNA. This sample lists about 2.3 million clones; about 92% were detected once. The ten largest clones capture 0.39% of the sample.

A word on this clone: It lacks a known antigen. Qualities for individual bases were not recorded, and no much larger clone is one base off.

There are 14 amino acids in the CDR3, from cysteine to phenylalanine inclusive. Here the CDR3 DNA is all that survives: 42 bases in frame from base 1. V is clipped by 1 base and J by 4 bases, and the sequence between their germline boundaries is 8 bases long. From a lookup of the germline V gene, CDR1 and CDR2 are MGHRA and YSYEKL. The sequence derives from a man aged 18 to 29 in good health. Some clones in this sample may be carry-over from other donors' samples. The V gene is TRBV4-1 and the J gene is TRBJ1-3; no D gene can be assigned with confidence. The specimen was naive CD4+ T cells from PBMCs. The cell subset or site tag for this specimen amounts to: CD45RA+ positively selected. The DNA sequence follows: TGCGCCAGCAGCCAAGGTGACCGAGGAAACACCATATATTTT. Protein translation: CASSQGDRGNTIYF.